The rows below give T cell receptor beta chains drawn from one sample of a study of CD8 T cells in ankylosing spondylitis. Each CDR3 protein is one row after TCRdb ran MiXCR on the 5' RACE reads. Seen here are 150,000 to 200,000 distinct CDR3 sequences, 10% to 15% observed once, and the top ten hold 15% to 20%. Sequenced sample: blood, either unsorted or a sorted T cell fraction (not recorded which). These receptors were taken from a male donor with ankylosing spondylitis or in good health (not recorded which). The CDR3 runs from the conserved cysteine through the conserved F or W. A D gene is named only where the DNA matches it firmly. Some rows have no size entry. The others give once, few or many, or a class for an expanded clone.

NA	few	TRBV19	TRBJ2-7	CASSPLGGTYEQYF	TGTGCCAGTAGTCCCCTAGGGGGGACCTACGAGCAGTACTTC
NA	few	TRBV20-1	TRBJ2-2	CSARDGSGGDAGELFF	TGCAGTGCTAGAGACGGAAGCGGAGGCGACGCCGGGGAGCTGTTTTTT
NA	NA	TRBV7-9	TRBJ1-1	CASSPRFGATRSTEAFF	TGTGCCAGCAGCCCACGTTTCGGGGCGACGAGGAGCACTGAAGCTTTCTTT
NA	NA	TRBV6-1	TRBJ1-1	CASSEGLRTEAFF	TGTGCCAGCAGTGAGGGGCTGCGGACTGAAGCTTTCTTT
TRBD2	many	TRBV6-5	TRBJ2-2	CASSSKAGGGGELFF	TGTGCCAGCAGTTCGAAAGCGGGAGGGGGCGGGGAGCTGTTTTTT
NA	many	TRBV7-8	TRBJ2-2	CASSLGDEAANTGELFF	TGTGCCAGCAGCCTCGGCGACGAGGCGGCGAACACCGGGGAGCTGTTTTTT
NA	NA	TRBV11-2	TRBJ1-6	CASSLTPGGGSPLHF	TGTGCCAGCAGCCTTACTCCCGGGGGGGGTTCACCCCTCCACTTT
NA	many	TRBV27	TRBJ1-2	CASSSGGSGYTF	TGTGCCAGCAGTTCTGGTGGCTCTGGCTACACCTTC
TRBD1	NA	TRBV12-3/TRBV12-4	TRBJ1-1	CASSLDRGRPKDTEAFF	TGTGCCAGCAGTTTGGACAGGGGGCGCCCCAAAGACACTGAAGCTTTCTTT
TRBD1	NA	TRBV2	TRBJ2-3	CASSSRDRDTLHISTDTQYF	TGTGCCAGCAGTTCCCGGGACAGGGACACACTGCACATTAGCACAGATACGCAGTATTTT
NA	NA	TRBV29-1	TRBJ1-1	CSASGPGMNTEAFF	TGCAGCGCCTCAGGGCCGGGGATGAACACTGAAGCTTTCTTT
NA	many	TRBV5-1	TRBJ2-7	CASSLTRGYEQYF	TGCGCCAGCAGCTTGACGAGGGGTTACGAGCAGTACTTC
NA	NA	TRBV7-8	TRBJ1-1	CASTPGPGTEAFF	TGTGCCAGCACCCCTGGGCCCGGCACTGAAGCTTTCTTT
NA	few	TRBV10-3	TRBJ2-1	CAISEGSFSYNEQFF	TGTGCCATCAGTGAAGGCAGCTTCTCCTACAATGAGCAGTTCTTC
NA	few	TRBV4-1	TRBJ2-7	CASSHSFTYEQYF	TGCGCCAGCAGCCACAGCTTTACCTACGAGCAGTACTTC
NA	few	TRBV10-1	TRBJ2-5	CASSVALQETQYF	TGCGCCAGCAGTGTAGCCCTACAAGAGACCCAGTACTTC
NA	many	TRBV12-3/TRBV12-4	TRBJ1-1	CASSFSKAEAFF	TGTGCCAGCAGTTTTTCGAAGGCGGAAGCTTTCTTT
NA	NA	TRBV4-1	TRBJ2-1	CASSQGDTARNNEQFF	TGCGCCAGCAGCCAGGGGGACACCGCCCGTAACAATGAGCAGTTCTTC
NA	many	TRBV5-8	TRBJ1-1	CASIWGAFF	TGTGCCAGCATCTGGGGAGCTTTCTTT
NA	few	TRBV7-9	TRBJ2-1	CASSPGTVVNEQFF	TGTGCCAGCAGCCCCGGGACCGTGGTAAATGAGCAGTTCTTC
NA	NA	TRBV4-1	TRBJ1-5	CASSQDLRSNQPQHF	TGCGCCAGCAGCCAAGACTTACGTAGCAATCAGCCCCAGCATTTT
TRBD2	few	TRBV10-3	TRBJ2-6	CAISESPSGLTDGANVLTF	TGTGCCATCAGTGAGTCACCTAGCGGCCTTACGGATGGGGCCAACGTCCTGACTTTC
TRBD2	few	TRBV2	TRBJ2-3	CASSEPPGTSERDTQYF	TGTGCCAGCAGTGAACCCCCCGGGACTAGCGAGAGAGATACGCAGTATTTT
TRBD1	few	TRBV20-1	TRBJ2-7	CSVQLSRTGASYEQYF	TGCAGTGTTCAGTTGTCGAGGACAGGGGCTTCGTACGAGCAGTACTTC
TRBD1	many	TRBV28	TRBJ1-1	CASIHPTGGWDEAFF	TGTGCCAGCATTCATCCAACAGGGGGCTGGGATGAAGCTTTCTTT
TRBD1	NA	TRBV14	TRBJ2-1	CASSPVDRVNEQFF	TGTGCCAGCAGCCCGGTGGACAGGGTCAATGAGCAGTTCTTC
TRBD2	once	TRBV7-9	TRBJ2-5	CASSLATSGGAHETQYF	TGTGCCAGCAGCTTAGCTACTAGCGGGGGGGCCCACGAGACCCAGTACTTC
TRBD2	NA	TRBV6-1	TRBJ2-1	CASSLKTSGVETWNEQFF	TGTGCCAGCAGTCTCAAGACTAGCGGAGTAGAGACTTGGAATGAGCAGTTCTTC
TRBD2	NA	TRBV6-1	TRBJ2-3	CASRITSTSTNTQYF	TGTGCCAGCAGGATAACGTCGACTAGCACAAATACGCAGTATTTT
NA	few	TRBV7-9	TRBJ2-2	CASSVQVGYTGELFF	TGTGCCAGCAGCGTCCAAGTGGGGTACACCGGGGAGCTGTTTTTT
NA	many	TRBV12-3/TRBV12-4	TRBJ1-5	CASSLPGYQPQHF	TGTGCCAGCAGTTTACCGGGGTATCAGCCCCAGCATTTT
NA	NA	TRBV6-2/TRBV6-3	TRBJ2-7	CASSLRRKAYEQYF	TGTGCCAGCAGTTTAAGAAGGAAGGCTTACGAGCAGTACTTC
NA	many	TRBV12-3/TRBV12-4	TRBJ1-4	CASSILGVNEKLFF	TGTGCCAGCAGTATACTCGGGGTCAATGAAAAACTGTTTTTT
NA	NA	TRBV29-1	TRBJ1-3	CSANVGNSGNTIYF	TGCAGCGCCAACGTTGGAAATTCTGGAAACACCATATATTTT
TRBD2	NA	TRBV6-2/TRBV6-3	TRBJ2-1	CASSPRGTTVEQFF	TGTGCCAGCAGTCCCCGGGGGACTACAGTCGAGCAGTTCTTC
NA	few	TRBV2	TRBJ2-3	CASGDWTGGNTQYF	TGTGCCAGCGGGGACTGGACTGGGGGGAATACGCAGTATTTT
TRBD1	NA	TRBV12-3/TRBV12-4	TRBJ1-1	CASSRGQAEAFF	TGTGCCAGCAGCCGAGGACAGGCTGAAGCTTTCTTT
NA	NA	TRBV5-6	TRBJ2-6	CASASSGANVLTF	TGTGCCAGCGCCTCCTCTGGGGCCAACGTCCTGACTTTC
TRBD2	many	TRBV12-3/TRBV12-4	TRBJ2-7	CASSPFLAGGSEQYF	TGTGCCAGCAGTCCCTTCTTAGCGGGAGGATCCGAGCAGTACTTC